These 5 T cell receptor beta chains were all obtained from the same sample, sequenced in a study of shared clonotypes between healthy human individuals. The method was immunoSEQ multiplex PCR; TCRdb's version includes in-frame clones alone and lacks a portion of them. Of roughly 2,300,000 clones in the sample, less than 95% were seen once. The sample was naive CD4+ T cells from PBMCs. The subset denotes: CD45RA+ positively selected. These receptors were obtained from a man aged 18 to 35 in good health. Some clones in this sample may be carry-over from other donors' samples.

The genes are TRBV28 and TRBJ1-1; tentative D call: TRBD1 (6 bases). This CDR3 spans 15 amino acids. Per the germline V gene, CDR1 is MDHEN and CDR2 is SYDVKM. Trimming shortened V by 5 bases and J by 0 bases, and 13 bases separated the two germline ends. The CDR3 DNA reads TGTGCCAGCAGTGCCACAGGGTACATGAACACTGAAGCTTTCTTT. Protein: CASSATGYMNTEAFF.

This clone appeared a single time. In nucleotides, the CDR3 is TGTGCCAGCAGCTTGAGTCTTGGGGGCTCTGGAAACACCATATATTTT. Encoded protein: CASSLSLGGSGNTIYF. The chain employs TRBV5-5 and TRBJ1-3; a possible D gene is TRBD1 (5 bases). V lost 1 base and J lost 0, with 11 bases in between. Looked up from germline, CDR1 is SGHKS and CDR2 is YYEKEE (reference sequence). The CDR3 is 16 residues long. Looking up the rest from reference TRBV5-5 and TRBJ1-3 gives the full variable domain: DAGVTQSPTHLIKTRGQQVTLRCSPISGHKSVSWYQQVLGQGPQFIFQYYEKEERGRGNFPDRFSARQFPNYSSELNVNALLLGDSALYLCASSLSLGGSGNTIYFGEGSWLTVV.

The gene calls are TRBV7-9 and TRBJ2-2; TRBD1 aligns across 10 bases. CDR3 length: 15 residues. Germline V CDR1 and CDR2: SEHNR, FQNEAQ (reference sequence). The J segment lost 3 bases and the V segment lost 5 bases, leaving 3 bases of the junction unmatched. CDR3 coding DNA: TGTGCCAGCAGCCAGGGGACAGGGGACACCGGGGAGCTGTTTTTT. It yields the protein CASSQGTGDTGELFF.

Points on this clone: The same CDR3 can be traced to other DNA sequences in this sample. The chain is built from TRBV5-4 and TRBJ2-7; 7 bases fit TRBD2. The CDR3 sequence is 14 residues long. Germline V gives CDR1 SGHNT, CDR2 YYREEE (reference sequence). The trim removed 0 bases at V and 3 bases at J, leaving 3 bases unmatched. CDR3 sequence reads: CASSLAGGNYEQYF. As DNA, the CDR3 is TGTGCCAGCAGCTTGGCGGGGGGTAACTACGAGCAGTACTTC.

In its sample, this clone was seen once. V and J are TRBV5-1 and TRBJ1-4; tentatively, D is TRBD1 (5 bases). Per the germline V gene, CDR1 is SGHRS and CDR2 is YFSETQ. The V end was cut by 4 bases, the J end by 7 bases, with 14 bases between. The CDR3 covers 14 residues. Written as DNA, the CDR3 is TGCGCCAGCAGCCCGCAGGGACCGGGTGAAAAACTGTTTTTT. Its translation is CASSPQGPGEKLFF.